This T cell receptor beta chain was profiled in a study of regulatory T cells in long-lasting Graves disease. This clonotype was picked up many times. Its antigen is undetermined. Described time point: newly diagnosed GD, antithyroid drugs for less than 3 months. Extracted RNA from PBMCs served as the source of the TCR library. Study conclusions and caveats: Persistent Graves' patients showed less TCR diversity than newly diagnosed patients showed.

Assembly of TCR beta libraries relied on iRepertoire HTBI primers together with Arm-PCR of CDR3 regions. One entry per CDR3 protein results from TCRdb running MiXCR on the multiplex PCR reads. This table has over 350,000 distinct CDR3 sequences, about 15% appearing once. Germline V gene lookup returns CDR1 SNHLY and CDR2 FYNNEI. The ends were cut back, 2 bases at V and 8 bases at J, with 12 bases in the middle. This CDR3 comprises 14 residues. This sample also belongs to another study, concerning T cells in Graves' hyperthyroidism and ophthalmopathy. That report adds: Exclusion of patients followed from uncontrolled infection, other autoimmune disease, pregnancy or lactation.

The receptor's source is a woman in her forties or fifties with Graves disease. V gene TRBV2 combines with J gene TRBJ1-4, with D possibly matching TRBD1 (6 bases). The material was peripheral blood mononuclear cells (PBMCs), obtained at new diagnosis, from a patient treated with antithyroid drugs. The DNA for the CDR3 is TGTGCCAGCAGTGAAAACAGGGTGGGGGAAAAACTGTTTTTT. Its protein is CASSENRVGEKLFF. The full variable domain, rest sourced from reference TRBV2 and TRBJ1-4, is EPEVTQTPSHQVTQMGQEVILRCVPISNHLYFYWYRQILGQKVEFLVSFYNNEISEKSEIFDDQFSVERPDGSNFTLKIRSTKLEDSAMYFCASSENRVGEKLFFGSGTQLSVL.